A single sample gave rise to the 30 T cell receptor beta chains below, sequenced in a study of T cells in Graves' hyperthyroidism and ophthalmopathy. Authors of the study amplified TCR beta CDR3 regions from RNA transcripts. A first-round RT-PCR of the TCR CDR3 used the HTBI primer set. TCRdb re-analysed the multiplex PCR reads in MiXCR, keeping a single row per CDR3 protein. The sample lists approximately 430,000 distinct CDR3 sequences; under 15% were seen once. Sample: blood. Every receptor here comes from a man aged 18 to 29 with Graves' ophthalmopathy.

There are a few counts of this clonotype. One end of the junction is discordant with germline, which a read error may explain. This chain connects TRBV12-3 or TRBV12-4 to TRBJ2-5; no firm D call. The CDR3 totals 14 residues. The CDR3 here is CANSLDGRKETQYF. The DNA of the CDR3 is TGTGCCAACAGTTTAGATGGCAGAAAAGAGACCCAGTACTTC.

This clonotype was seen repeatedly, ten times or more. The rearrangement uses TRBV7-2 and TRBJ2-3; the D gene is possibly TRBD1 (6 bases). Trimming stripped 4 bases from V and 2 bases from J, with 16 bases between. Germline V gene lookup returns CDR1 SGHTA and CDR2 FQGNSA. The CDR3 contains 16 residues. The CDR3 sequence: CASSYRTARSTDTQYF. The CDR3 DNA sequence: TGTGCCAGCAGCTACCGGACAGCCCGCTCCACAGATACGCAGTATTTT.

Many counts were recorded for this clonotype. The chain uses TRBV20-1 and TRBJ2-3; 13 bases match TRBD2. This CDR3 region has 15 residues. CDR1 is DFQATT, CDR2 SNEGSKA, per germline (reference sequence). Losses at the gene ends were 6 bases for V and 3 bases for J; bases not matched to a gene: 6. The CDR3 DNA reads TGCAGTGCCCAAACTAGCGGGAGGGGTACAGATACGCAGTATTTT. This sequence encodes CSAQTSGRGTDTQYF.

The V gene is TRBV6-2 or TRBV6-3, the J gene TRBJ2-1; maybe TRBD2 (5 bases). CDR1 is MNHEY, CDR2 SVGEGT, per germline. This CDR3 region has 15 residues. V lost 0 bases to trimming and J lost 5 bases, with 11 bases between them. In DNA form, the CDR3 reads TGTGCCAGCAGTTACTCGGGAGTTGAGGACAATGAGCAGTTCTTC. It codes for CASSYSGVEDNEQFF.

The sample holds many counts of this clonotype. The chain recombines TRBV20-1 with TRBJ1-2; 8 bases are shared with TRBD1. Looked up from germline, CDR1 is DFQATT and CDR2 is SNEGSKA (reference sequence). After removal of 6 bases from V and 4 bases from J, the junction contained 10 bases not matched to a gene. The length of the CDR3 is 14 residues. CDR3 loop: CSARVPDRGYGYTF. The CDR3 DNA is TGCAGTGCCCGAGTCCCCGACAGGGGCTATGGCTACACCTTC.

V is TRBV18 and J is TRBJ2-4; D possibly uses TRBD1 or TRBD2 (6 bases each). The germline V gene encodes CDR1 KGHSH and CDR2 LQKENI. The CDR3 contains 14 residues. The CDR3 DNA reads TGTGCACAGGGAGGAGGGACTTCGGTAAACATTCAGTACTTC. Its protein is CAQGGGTSVNIQYF.

This clonotype has at least ten counts. The rearrangement links TRBV3-1 to TRBJ2-3; maybe TRBD2 (6 bases). V gave up 5 bases and J gave up 0 bases, with 15 bases separating them. The CDR3 runs 16 residues. Per germline, CDR1 LGHDT and CDR2 YNNKEL (reference sequence). The CDR3 region is CASSSGTDSSTDTQYF. The CDR3 nucleotides read TGTGCCAGCAGCTCCGGGACTGACTCTAGCACAGATACGCAGTATTTT.

This clonotype was seen ten or more times. The chain carries TRBV7-2 and TRBJ2-3, with 10 bases matching TRBD2. The CDR3 is 15 residues long. The V gene's germline CDR1 is SGHTA and CDR2 FQGNSA. The J segment lost 5 bases and the V segment lost 3 bases, leaving 5 bases of the junction unmatched. The CDR3 reads CASSFLAGVLDTQYF. The CDR3 region has the DNA TGTGCCAGCAGCTTCCTAGCGGGAGTCCTAGATACGCAGTATTTT.

This clonotype was seen a handful of times. This rearrangement joins TRBV27 to TRBJ2-7; maybe TRBD1 (6 bases). Trimming shortened V by 2 bases and J by 4 bases, and 15 bases separated the two germline ends. The CDR3 spans 15 residues. Germline V gene data show CDR1 as MNHEY and CDR2 as SMNVEV (reference sequence). The CDR3 is CASSLIDRPRYEQYF. The CDR3 DNA is TGTGCCAGCAGTTTAATCGACAGGCCCCGGTACGAGCAGTACTTC.

The rearrangement uses TRBV4-1 and TRBJ1-5; D might be TRBD1 (6 bases). CDR1 MGHRA and CDR2 YSYEKL come from the germline V gene. The CDR3 runs to 15 residues. V gave up 0 bases and J gave up 7 bases, with 13 bases separating them. The CDR3 loop reads CASSQDQGSGQPQHF. CDR3 nucleotide sequence: TGCGCCAGCAGCCAAGATCAGGGGAGTGGCCAGCCCCAGCATTTT.

There are many counts of this clonotype. The chain recombines TRBV12-3 or TRBV12-4 with TRBJ2-1; 9 nucleotides line up with TRBD1. J lost 8 bases, V lost 6 bases, and 8 bases had no gene match. The CDR3 runs to 14 residues. The CDR3 DNA sequence: TGTGCCAGCAGGGCGGGACAGGGTATCGATGAGCAGTTCTTC. Its protein is CASRAGQGIDEQFF.

Many counts were recorded for this clonotype. V usage is TRBV2 and J usage is TRBJ1-2; the D gene is possibly TRBD1 (5 bases). The CDR3 covers 15 residues. Germline V gene sequence: CDR1 SNHLY, CDR2 FYNNEI. V lost 7 bases, J lost 3 bases, and 18 bases lay in between. The DNA for the CDR3 is TGTGCCAGCACGTCATTGACAGAGTTGGACTATGGCTACACCTTC. Its protein product is CASTSLTELDYGYTF.

This clonotype was found many times. The chain carries TRBV7-9 and TRBJ2-7; D possibly matches TRBD1 or TRBD2 (5 bases each). Germline V lookup: CDR1 SEHNR, CDR2 FQNEAQ (reference sequence). The ends were cut back, 5 bases at V and 1 base at J, with 12 bases in the middle. The CDR3 spans 14 residues. CDR3 in amino acids: CASSAGAPSYEQYF. CDR3 nucleotides: TGTGCCAGCAGCGCCGGGGCACCTTCCTACGAGCAGTACTTC. Complete variable domain (other parts from reference TRBV7-9 and TRBJ2-7): DTGVSQNPRHKITKRGQNVTFRCDPISEHNRLYWYRQTLGQGPEFLTYFQNEAQLEKSRLLSDRFSAERPKGSFSTLEIQRTEQGDSAMYLCASSAGAPSYEQYFGPGTRLTVT.

This clonotype was seen a few times. The genes are TRBV6-6 and TRBJ2-4; no clear D gene. V lost 2 bases and J lost 6, with 8 bases in between. There are 13 residues in the CDR3. CDR1 is MNHNY, CDR2 SVGAGI, per germline (reference sequence). CDR3 sequence reads: CASSYGSANIQYF. The CDR3 bases are TGTGCCAGCAGTTACGGGTCGGCAAACATTCAGTACTTC.

This rearrangement joins TRBV20-1 to TRBJ2-2, with D possibly matching TRBD2 (6 bases). This CDR3 comprises 15 residues. Trimming pared 6 bases from V and 3 bases from J, leaving 17 bases between. The germline V gene encodes CDR1 DFQATT and CDR2 SNEGSKA (reference sequence). The CDR3 DNA follows: TGCAGTGCCTACACCGGGACTGGGTACACCGGGGAGCTGTTTTTT. Translating gives CSAYTGTGYTGELFF.

This chain connects TRBV5-4 to TRBJ1-1, with D perhaps TRBD1 (6 bases). Germline V gene data show CDR1 as SGHNT and CDR2 as YYREEE (reference sequence). The CDR3 runs 15 residues. Trimming took 5 bases from V and 0 from J, leaving 14 bases between them. DNA of the CDR3: TGTGCCAGCAGGAAACAGGGAATCATGAACACTGAAGCTTTCTTT. It encodes CASRKQGIMNTEAFF.

This clonotype appeared many times. This chain links TRBV24-1 with TRBJ2-1; D possibly corresponds to TRBD2 (6 bases). The CDR3 extends over 16 amino acids. Germline CDR1 reads KGHDR; CDR2 reads SFDVKD. Between the trimmed V and J ends, which lost 5 bases and 4 bases, there was a span of 17 bases. The CDR3 DNA sequence: TGTGCCACCAGTGTTCCGGGCCGGGGACTTTACAATGAGCAGTTCTTC. Protein: CATSVPGRGLYNEQFF.

This clonotype was counted many times. This chain links TRBV4-1 with TRBJ1-2; D remains unclear. The V and J ends lost 3 bases and 0 bases respectively, with 8 bases between them. This CDR3 spans 14 amino acids. CDR1 MGHRA and CDR2 YSYEKL come from the germline V gene. The CDR3 DNA is TGCGCCAGCAGCCAGCGGAAAACTAACTATGGCTACACCTTC. Translating it yields CASSQRKTNYGYTF.

At least ten counts were recorded for this clonotype. This sequence joins TRBV11-1 and TRBJ1-1; 8 positions match TRBD1. This CDR3 is 14 amino acids long. Unmatched junction bases numbered 3, after V lost 2 bases and J lost 4 bases. CDR1 SGHAT and CDR2 FQDESV come from the germline V gene (reference sequence). The CDR3 DNA reads as TGTGCCAGCAGCTTATCTACAGGGGGCACTGAAGCTTTCTTT. Its protein product is CASSLSTGGTEAFF.

This chain joins TRBV4-1 and TRBJ2-3, with unresolved D. Per germline, CDR1 MGHRA and CDR2 YSYEKL. Trimming removed 2 bases at V and 6 bases at J, with 9 bases between. The CDR3 totals 13 residues. CDR3 coding DNA: TGCGCCAGCAGCCAACTTATTAGGGATACGCAGTATTTT. It encodes CASSQLIRDTQYF.

This chain uses TRBV14 with TRBJ2-5; unclear D gene. Germline assignment: CDR1 SGHDN and CDR2 FVKESK. V lost 1 base and J 1 base, leaving 10 bases between the germline ends. CDR3 length: 15 residues. In DNA, the CDR3 is TGTGCCAGCAGCCAAGGTCCGGGCCCCCAAGAGACCCAGTACTTC. Encoded protein: CASSQGPGPQETQYF. Together with reference TRBV14 and TRBJ2-5, the CDR3 gives the full variable domain: EAGVTQFPSHSVIEKGQTVTLRCDPISGHDNLYWYRRVMGKEIKFLLHFVKESKQDESGMPNNRFLAERTGGTYSTLKVQPAELEDSGVYFCASSQGPGPQETQYFGPGTRLLVL.

This clonotype was seen a handful of times. The chain recombines TRBV27 with TRBJ2-3; perhaps TRBD1 as D (6 bases). V shed 2 bases and J shed 5 bases, with 11 bases lying between them. The germline V gene has CDR1 MNHEY and CDR2 SMNVEV (reference sequence). This CDR3 region has 14 residues. CDR3 sequence: CASSLQGMIDTQYF. The CDR3 nucleotides are TGTGCCAGCAGTTTACAGGGGATGATAGATACGCAGTATTTT.

This chain uses TRBV30 with TRBJ1-6, with D perhaps matching TRBD1 (6 bases). V lost 4 bases, J lost 10 bases, and 17 bases lay in between. Germline CDR1 GTSNPN, CDR2 SVGIG (reference sequence). CDR3 size: 14 residues. The CDR3 spells CAWNSGGGKSPLHF. DNA for the CDR3: TGTGCCTGGAATTCCGGAGGGGGTAAATCACCCCTCCACTTT.

This clonotype has just one count. The chain uses TRBV4-1 and TRBJ2-7; 7 bases are shared with TRBD1. This CDR3 comprises 16 residues. Germline V CDR1 and CDR2: MGHRA, YSYEKL. V shed 0 bases, J shed 2 bases, and the junction held 7 bases outside the gene matches. The CDR3 DNA is TGCGCCAGCAGCCAAGATCACCCAGGGGGAACCTACGAGCAGTACTTC. Residues: CASSQDHPGGTYEQYF.

This clonotype was found a few times. At one of its ends the junction is not consistent with the germline gene, which may arise from a read error. The chain joins TRBV5-1 to TRBJ1-2; 10 bases map to TRBD1. Per germline, CDR1 SGHRS and CDR2 YFSETQ. CDR3 length: 15 amino acids. CDR3 coding DNA: TGCGCCAGCAGTCGGACAGGGGGGATTAACTATGACTACACCTTC. Its protein is CASSRTGGINYDYTF. Full variable domain (rest looked up from reference TRBV5-1 and TRBJ1-2): KAGVTQTPRYLIKTRGQQVTLSCSPISGHRSVSWYQQTPGQGLQFLFEYFSETQRNKGNFPGRFSGRQFSNSRSEMNVSTLELGDSALYLCASSRTGGINYDYTFGSGTRLTVV.

This clonotype came up a few times. The J gene is TRBJ2-1, the V gene TRBV15; D might be TRBD1 (6 bases). Germline assignment: CDR1 LNHNV and CDR2 YYDKDF (reference sequence). CDR3 length: 16 amino acids. Trimming stripped 1 base from V and 2 bases from J, with 12 bases between. The CDR3 reads CATSRGVTGTYNEQFF. The CDR3 nucleotides are TGTGCCACCAGCAGAGGGGTGACAGGAACCTACAATGAGCAGTTCTTC. The full variable domain, in which reference TRBV15 and TRBJ2-1 provide the parts outside the CDR3, is DAMVIQNPRYQVTQFGKPVTLSCSQTLNHNVMYWYQQKSSQAPKLLFHYYDKDFNNEADTPDNFQSRRPNTSFCFLDIRSPGLGDTAMYLCATSRGVTGTYNEQFFGPGTRLTVL.

This chain connects TRBV9 to TRBJ2-1; D might be TRBD1 or TRBD2, each matching 6 bases. The CDR3 length is 15 residues. V was cut by 0 bases and J by 3 bases, with 10 bases left in between. The germline CDR1 and CDR2 sequences are SGDLS and YYNGEE. The CDR3 protein is CASSVGGAGYNEQFF. The CDR3 DNA sequence: TGTGCCAGCAGCGTAGGGGGGGCGGGCTACAATGAGCAGTTCTTC.

This clonotype occurred many times. CDR3 protein: CASSNSEGQGAWEQYF. In DNA form, the CDR3 reads TGTGCCAGCAGCAATTCCGAGGGACAGGGGGCTTGGGAGCAGTACTTC. The gene calls are TRBV13 and TRBJ2-7, with 12 bases aligning to TRBD1. V lost 5 bases and J lost 7; bases outside the gene matches: 12. The length of the CDR3 is 16 residues. CDR1 is PRHDT and CDR2 is FYEKMQ in the germline V gene (reference sequence).

This clonotype has at least ten counts. The gene calls are TRBV20-1 and TRBJ2-7; possibly TRBD1 or TRBD2 for D (5 bases each). The CDR3 totals 14 residues. Per germline, CDR1 DFQATT and CDR2 SNEGSKA (reference sequence). Trimming took 6 bases from V and 1 from J, leaving 16 bases between them. DNA of the CDR3: TGCAGTGCACAGACTAAGGACAATTCCTACGAGCAGTACTTC. This sequence encodes CSAQTKDNSYEQYF.

This clonotype came up many times. J is TRBJ2-7 and V is TRBV5-1, with a weak D call TRBD2 (5 bases). Trimming removed 0 bases at V and 2 bases at J, with 9 bases between. The CDR3 sequence is 14 residues long. Germline CDR1 SGHRS, CDR2 YFSETQ. The CDR3 sequence is CASSLDRRTYEQYF. CDR3 nucleotide sequence: TGCGCCAGCAGCTTGGATAGGAGGACCTACGAGCAGTACTTC.